Each of the 20 T cell receptor beta chains below was sequenced from the same sample in a study of T cell responses to AZD1222 COVID-19 vaccine. The method was immunoSEQ multiplex PCR; TCRdb's version includes in-frame clones alone and lacks a portion of them. Of tens of thousands of clones in the sample, about 84% are singletons; the top ten hold about 9.5%. The sequenced sample was peripheral blood, obtained on day 0 of AZD1222 vaccination. These receptors were taken from an adult in good health.

DNA for the CDR3: TGTGCCAGTAGTATAGGAGAGAGGGTACGGCAGCCCCAGCATTTT. Translated: CASSIGERVRQPQHF. This chain uses TRBV19 with TRBJ1-5; D remains ambiguous. There are 15 residues in the CDR3. Germline V gene data show CDR1 as LNHDA and CDR2 as SQIVND (reference sequence). The ends were cut back, 1 base at V and 7 bases at J, with 14 bases in the middle.

The chain is built from TRBV4-3 and TRBJ2-7; D possibly matches TRBD1 or TRBD2 (7 bases each). V was trimmed by 0 bases and J by 1 base, leaving 16 bases between them. Germline lookup yields CDR1 LGHNA and CDR2 YSLEER. This CDR3 is built from 17 residues. CDR3 region: CASSQDQGGGSSYEQYF. The DNA of the CDR3 is TGCGCCAGCAGCCAAGATCAGGGGGGCGGGAGTTCCTACGAGCAGTACTTC.

This chain connects TRBV24-1 to TRBJ2-2; D is uncertain. Germline V gene data show CDR1 as KGHDR and CDR2 as SFDVKD. The V end lost 9 bases, the J end lost 2 bases, and 9 bases lay between the germline ends. CDR3 size: 13 residues. In DNA, the CDR3 is TGTGCCACCGAGCAGTTCAACACCGGGGAGCTGTTTTTT. This translates into CATEQFNTGELFF.

This sequence joins TRBV15 and TRBJ1-3; no reliable D call. The CDR3 totals 17 residues. Germline V lookup: CDR1 LNHNV, CDR2 YYDKDF (reference sequence). With 0 bases removed from V and 0 bases from J, the gap between germline ends came to 12 bases. In DNA form, the CDR3 reads TGTGCCACCAGCAGAGATACCACATCTAGCTCTGGAAACACCATATATTTT. This gives the protein CATSRDTTSSSGNTIYF. The entire variable domain, with the rest obtained from reference TRBV15 and TRBJ1-3, is as follows: DAMVIQNPRYQVTQFGKPVTLSCSQTLNHNVMYWYQQKSSQAPKLLFHYYDKDFNNEADTPDNFQSRRPNTSFCFLDIRSPGLGDTAMYLCATSRDTTSSSGNTIYFGEGSWLTVV.

The chain joins TRBV9 to TRBJ2-3; 8 nucleotides match TRBD2. Trimming cost V 4 bases and J 6 bases; bases outside gene matches: 10. Per the germline V gene, CDR1 is SGDLS and CDR2 is YYNGEE. The CDR3 is made up of 15 amino acids. This CDR3 is CASSPRPGGLDTQYF. CDR3 DNA sequence: TGTGCCAGCAGCCCCCGGCCGGGGGGGTTGGATACGCAGTATTTT.

The chain carries TRBV6-5 and TRBJ1-1; 9 bases fit TRBD1. With 9 bases clipped from V and 1 base from J, the junction kept 3 bases outside the gene matches. CDR3 length equals 13 residues. CDR1 and CDR2 from the germline V gene are MNHEY and SVGAGI. The CDR3 spells CASTGGPNTEAFF. The CDR3 nucleotides are TGTGCCAGTACAGGGGGCCCGAACACTGAAGCTTTCTTT.

V is TRBV19 and J is TRBJ1-1; D is possibly TRBD1 (6 bases). The CDR3 is 14 amino acids. Trimming removed 7 bases from V and 5 bases from J, with 17 bases in between. Germline loops: CDR1 LNHDA, CDR2 SQIVND (reference sequence). This CDR3 reads CASIPRGLSTEAFF. For the CDR3, the DNA is TGTGCCAGTATCCCCAGGGGTTTGAGTACTGAAGCTTTCTTT. Full variable domain (remainder filled in from reference TRBV19 and TRBJ1-1): DGGITQSPKYLFRKEGQNVTLSCEQNLNHDAMYWYRQDPGQGLRLIYYSQIVNDFQKGDIAEGYSVSREKKESFPLTVTSAQKNPTAFYLCASIPRGLSTEAFFGQGTRLTVV.

This clone was seen once. This chain joins TRBV5-1 and TRBJ2-2, with D perhaps TRBD1 (6 bases). V was pared by 4 bases and J by 3 bases, with 10 bases between. From germline, CDR1 is SGHRS and CDR2 YFSETQ. The CDR3 is 14 amino acids. The CDR3 protein is CASSPTGDTGELFF. The CDR3 coding sequence is TGCGCCAGCAGCCCGACAGGTGACACCGGGGAGCTGTTTTTT.

V is TRBV15 and J is TRBJ1-4; D is possibly TRBD1 (6 bases). The V end lost 0 bases, the J end lost 2 bases, and 7 bases lay between the germline ends. This CDR3 comprises 15 residues. From germline, CDR1 is LNHNV and CDR2 YYDKDF (reference sequence). CDR3 sequence reads: CATSRDRGTNEKLFF. In nucleotides, the CDR3 is TGTGCCACCAGCAGAGACAGGGGCACTAATGAAAAACTGTTTTTT. Looking up the rest from reference TRBV15 and TRBJ1-4 gives the full variable domain: DAMVIQNPRYQVTQFGKPVTLSCSQTLNHNVMYWYQQKSSQAPKLLFHYYDKDFNNEADTPDNFQSRRPNTSFCFLDIRSPGLGDTAMYLCATSRDRGTNEKLFFGSGTQLSVL.

This clone ranks as large. J is TRBJ1-6 and V is TRBV30; weak D call: TRBD1 (5 bases). V was clipped by 2 bases and J by 7 bases, with 15 bases between them. The CDR3 covers 15 residues. Germline V gene lookup returns CDR1 GTSNPN and CDR2 SVGIG (reference sequence). DNA for the CDR3: TGTGCCTGGAGTCGCGCCGGGACTACCAATTCACCCCTCCACTTT. As protein: CAWSRAGTTNSPLHF.

This sequence joins TRBV7-2 and TRBJ2-7; D is unresolved. The length of the CDR3 is 18 residues. The V gene lost 4 bases and the J gene lost 0 bases, with 22 bases spanning the gap. Germline V CDR1 and CDR2: SGHTA, FQGNSA. CDR3 region: CASSSITLGLGDSYEQYF. The CDR3 bases are TGTGCCAGCAGCTCCATAACCCTAGGGTTAGGTGACTCCTACGAGCAGTACTTC.

The chain couples TRBV9 to TRBJ2-7; 10 positions match TRBD2. V lost 0 bases, J lost 0 bases, and 9 bases stayed unmatched. The CDR3 length is 18 residues. Germline V CDR1 and CDR2: SGDLS, YYNGEE. The CDR3 region is CASSVGSGGSALSYEQYF. For the CDR3, the DNA is TGTGCCAGCAGCGTAGGTAGCGGGGGGTCGGCACTCTCCTACGAGCAGTACTTC.

This rearrangement joins TRBV5-1 to TRBJ1-4, with D possibly being TRBD1 (6 bases). Trimming removed 5 bases at V and 6 bases at J, with 14 bases between. The CDR3 totals 14 residues. The germline gives CDR1 SGHRS, CDR2 YFSETQ. The CDR3 here is CASRDGQSHEKLFF. CDR3 DNA: TGCGCCAGCAGAGATGGACAGTCCCATGAAAAACTGTTTTTT.

The chain carries TRBV6-5 and TRBJ1-5, with a tentative D call TRBD1 (5 bases). The CDR3 is 15 amino acids. V lost 5 bases and J lost 0, with 11 bases in between. Germline V CDR1 and CDR2: MNHEY, SVGAGI. The CDR3 spells CASSKLGVSNQPQHF. The DNA for the CDR3 is TGTGCCAGCAGTAAACTAGGGGTTAGCAATCAGCCCCAGCATTTT.

This chain connects TRBV5-1 to TRBJ2-3; 11 nucleotides agree with TRBD2. After removal of 7 bases from V and 5 bases from J, the junction contained 9 bases not matched to a gene. CDR3 length: 15 amino acids. CDR1 and CDR2 (germline): SGHRS, YFSETQ. As DNA, the CDR3 is TGCGCCAGCCGGTACGGGACTAGCGGTTTAGATACGCAGTATTTT. It translates to CASRYGTSGLDTQYF.

The chain combines TRBV28 with TRBJ2-6; TRBD1 aligns across 10 bases. The CDR3 runs 20 residues. Trimming removed 6 bases from V and 4 bases from J; junction bases left unmatched: 18. Germline assignment: CDR1 MDHEN and CDR2 SYDVKM. CDR3 loop: CASSTLIWGTGVLGANVLTF. In DNA, the CDR3 is TGTGCCAGCAGCACACTCATCTGGGGGACAGGGGTACTAGGGGCCAACGTCCTGACTTTC.

The chain is built from TRBV5-1 and TRBJ2-5, with a tentative D call TRBD1 (5 bases). This CDR3 has 13 residues. V was pared by 0 bases and J by 4 bases, with 7 bases between. The germline gives CDR1 SGHRS, CDR2 YFSETQ. CDR3 residues: CASSLGQSETQYF. The CDR3 region has the DNA TGCGCCAGCAGCTTGGGACAGTCAGAGACCCAGTACTTC.

The chain combines TRBV11-2 with TRBJ1-6; D not resolved. With 5 bases removed from V and 8 bases from J, the gap between germline ends came to 13 bases. From germline, CDR1 is SGHAT and CDR2 FQNNGV. This CDR3 spans 14 amino acids. CDR3 sequence: CASSPRLPHSPLHF. The CDR3 nucleotides read TGTGCCAGCAGCCCGAGACTGCCCCATTCACCCCTCCACTTT.

The rearrangement uses TRBV7-2 and TRBJ2-2; tentative D call: TRBD2 (5 bases). The CDR3 is 15 residues long. Germline values: CDR1 SGHTA, CDR2 FQGNSA. Deletions cut 5 bases from V and 6 bases from J, with 16 bases between. CDR3 loop: CASSASRATAGELFF. CDR3 coding DNA: TGTGCCAGCAGCGCTAGCCGGGCCACGGCCGGGGAGCTGTTTTTT.

This clone occurred a few times. V and J are TRBV4-1 and TRBJ1-5; D is unresolved. This CDR3 is built from 13 residues. Germline V lookup: CDR1 MGHRA, CDR2 YSYEKL. V was pared by 0 bases and J by 5 bases, with 5 bases between. CDR3 DNA: TGCGCCAGCAGCCAAGAGCGGGATCAGCCCCAGCATTTT. Amino acid sequence: CASSQERDQPQHF.